This TCR beta chain was found in a study of long-term antiretroviral therapy in people with HIV. The study, taken as a whole, reports: Control repertoires displayed wider CDR3 length ranges than the HIV repertoires. Drawn between the mid-2000s and the late 2010s, the blood was possibly obtained under older ART regimens.

Sequencing relied on immunoSEQ assay v3.0, run at survey level. Measured with immunoSEQ multiplex PCR; TCRdb has only the in-frame clones, and not every one. The table has roughly 25,000 clones, roughly 82% seen once. For this clone: As yet, its antigen is unknown.

Trimming left V 4 bases short and J 5 bases short, with 5 bases between. This CDR3 has 12 residues. CDR1 is SGHTA and CDR2 is FQGTGA in the germline V gene. Each specimen consisted of roughly 0.9-10 million cryopreserved PBMC prior to extraction of DNA. Sequenced material: unsorted PBMCs, taken 1.1 years before starting antiretroviral therapy. This receptor was identified in a woman aged 30 to 39 with HIV. V gene TRBV7-3 combines with J gene TRBJ2-2; unclear D gene. CDR3 residues: CASSSTTGELFF. The CDR3 DNA is TGTGCCAGCAGCTCTACGACCGGGGAGCTGTTTTTT.